This TCR beta chain emerged from a study of shared clonotypes between healthy human individuals. Study at large: Two female and a few male donors aged 18 to 49 were enrolled.

Concerning this clone: What it binds is not known.

Study results and caveats: Approximately 4.9% of naive CD4 clonotypes were shared across several donors.

Once extracted for a subset, genomic DNA was divided evenly among several immunoSEQ plates. The method was immunoSEQ multiplex PCR; TCRdb's version includes in-frame clones alone and lacks a portion of them. The data contain fewer than 850,000 clones, about 97% of them singletons. CDR1 MNHEY and CDR2 SVGAGI come from the germline V gene. The length of the CDR3 is 15 residues. Trimming cost V 4 bases and J 0 bases, with 10 bases left between them. The naive CD8 population came from CD45RO-negative cells selected for CCR7, without terminally differentiated effector memory CD45RA+ cells. Input material: naive CD8+ T cells sorted from blood. The chain couples TRBV6-5 to TRBJ2-1; D may be TRBD1 (5 bases). The TCR originated in a man younger than 45 in good health. This CDR3 reads CASSSEGDSYNEQFF. CDR3 sequence (DNA): TGTGCCAGCAGTTCTGAAGGGGACTCCTACAATGAGCAGTTCTTC.